This T cell receptor beta chain is drawn from a study of naive and memory T cell subsets. There are a few counts of this clonotype. Antigen unknown. An equimolar mix of two oligonucleotides served as the beta constant-region primer for TRBC1 and TRBC2. The ligated cDNA underwent four PCR rounds using SP2 and nested alpha and beta constant-region primers. One entry per CDR3 protein, called by TCRdb with MiXCR from the UMI-ligation and nested PCR reads. The table shows fewer than 150,000 distinct CDR3 sequences, with approximately 20% occurring only once. The CDR3 is 14 amino acids. CDR1 SGHVS and CDR2 FNYEAQ come from the germline V gene. Between the trimmed V and J ends, which lost 3 bases and 4 bases, there was a span of 10 bases. Study outcomes and limitations: Naive and memory subsets had different power law exponents for TCR abundance. In naive cells, over 95% of TCR sequences were seen only once. A few larger clonotypes appeared in naive repertoires, especially CD8, possibly memory cells re-expressing CD45RA.

Four subsets defined by CD45RA and CD27 were sorted after CD3, CD4, CD8 and live/dead staining. This chain joins TRBV7-6 and TRBJ2-4; D is possibly TRBD1 or TRBD2 (5 bases each). Sequencing used naive CD8+ T cells from blood. The clonotype originates from a human donor in good health. CDR3 bases: TGTGCCAGCAGCTTGGGGGACGGAAAAAACATTCAGTACTTC. As protein: CASSLGDGKNIQYF.